The 27 T cell receptor beta chains presented below share a single source sample, sequenced in a study of post-analysis software for immune sequencing data. Regarding the study as a whole: The study found TRBV5-6, TRBV5-1 and TRBV20-1 among a few TRBV segments more frequent in patients than controls.

Antigens for these TCRs are unknown. TCR beta cDNA libraries included unique molecular identifiers. TCRdb reprocessed the PCR reads via MiXCR and lists one record per CDR3 protein. The sample holds roughly 700,000 distinct CDR3 sequences, 25% to 30% seen once. The sample taken for sequencing was blood. The receptors shown here come from a girl under 18 with multiple sclerosis.

This chain joins TRBV28 and TRBJ2-7, with D unclear. The CDR3 contains 10 residues. V lost 10 bases and J 7 bases, leaving 11 bases between the germline ends. CDR1 is MDHEN, CDR2 SYDVKM, per germline. The CDR3: CATGGREQYF. The CDR3 DNA reads TGTGCCACCGGCGGCCGGGAGCAGTACTTC.

This clonotype was counted between two and nine times. The chain recombines TRBV9 with TRBJ2-5; 8 positions agree with TRBD1. Germline V gene lookup returns CDR1 SGDLS and CDR2 YYNGEE. V trimming: 0 bases; J trimming: 4 bases; junction bases outside the gene matches: 2. The CDR3 totals 14 residues. For the CDR3, the DNA is TGTGCCAGCAGCGTAGTTGGACAGGGAGAGACCCAGTACTTC. Protein sequence: CASSVVGQGETQYF.

This rearrangement joins TRBV7-2 to TRBJ2-5, with unresolved D. Germline-derived CDR1 and CDR2 are SGHTA and FQGNSA. Trimming shortened V by 5 bases and J by 4 bases, and 11 bases separated the two germline ends. CDR3 size: 13 residues. The CDR3 nucleotides are TGTGCCAGCAGCCGGTGGGTCACAGAGACCCAGTACTTC. Its protein product is CASSRWVTETQYF. The whole variable domain, remainder taken from reference TRBV7-2 and TRBJ2-5, is GAGVSQSPSNKVTEKGKDVELRCDPISGHTALYWYRQSLGQGLEFLIYFQGNSAPDKSGLPSDRFSAERTGGSVSTLTIQRTQQEDSAVYLCASSRWVTETQYFGPGTRLLVL.

The chain employs TRBV19 and TRBJ2-7; TRBD1 is a possible D gene (5 bases). The CDR3 loop spans 13 amino acids. Looked up from germline, CDR1 is LNHDA and CDR2 is SQIVND (reference sequence). Trimming shortened V by 5 bases and J by 2 bases, and 10 bases separated the two germline ends. This CDR3 is CASSSRTTYEQYF. CDR3 nucleotides: TGTGCCAGTAGTTCTAGGACAACCTACGAGCAGTACTTC. The full variable domain, in which reference TRBV19 and TRBJ2-7 provide the parts outside the CDR3, is DGGITQSPKYLFRKEGQNVTLSCEQNLNHDAMYWYRQDPGQGLRLIYYSQIVNDFQKGDIAEGYSVSREKKESFPLTVTSAQKNPTAFYLCASSSRTTYEQYFGPGTRLTVT.

This clonotype was observed a handful of times. The J gene is TRBJ2-1, the V gene TRBV10-1; the D gene is possibly TRBD2 (6 bases). Trimming removed 2 bases at V and 9 bases at J, with 8 bases between. Per germline, CDR1 WNHNN and CDR2 SYGVQD (reference sequence). The CDR3 is 12 amino acids. For the CDR3, the DNA is TGCGCCAGCAGTGAGGGGAGGAGTGAGCAGTTCTTC. Translation: CASSEGRSEQFF.

On this clonotype itself: A clone one base away is much larger, so this may be a read error. The CDR3 sequence: CASSFGLAGGQGTQYF. CDR3 in DNA: TGTGCCAGCAGCTTTGGGCTAGCGGGGGGTCAAGGGACCCAGTACTTC. The V call is TRBV7-9, the J call TRBJ2-5; 11 bases are shared with TRBD2. From germline, CDR1 is SEHNR and CDR2 FQNEAQ (reference sequence). This CDR3 region has 16 residues.

The chain recombines TRBV7-2 with TRBJ1-2; D remains ambiguous. The CDR3 is 16 residues long. Trimming left V 5 bases short and J 7 bases short, with 23 bases between. Germline lookup yields CDR1 SGHTA and CDR2 FQGNSA. The CDR3 loop is CASSPSVRTLSGGYTF. The CDR3 nucleotides read TGTGCCAGCAGCCCTTCGGTCCGGACCTTATCGGGTGGCTACACCTTC.

The genes are TRBV7-2 and TRBJ2-3; D is undetermined. Trimming cost V 7 bases and J 1 base, with 12 bases left between them. CDR1 SGHTA and CDR2 FQGNSA come from the germline V gene. The CDR3 contains 14 residues. CDR3 in DNA: TGTGCCAGCACCCTCACACTTGGCACAGATACGCAGTATTTT. Translated, it gives CASTLTLGTDTQYF.

This chain uses TRBV4-3 with TRBJ2-1, with 13 bases aligning to TRBD2. The CDR3 has 18 residues. Germline V gives CDR1 LGHNA, CDR2 YSLEER. V lost 3 bases, J lost 9 bases, and 14 bases stayed unmatched. In DNA form, the CDR3 reads TGCGCCAGCAGCCAGAAACCGGGACTAGCGGGACCCTTAGGTGAGCAGTTCTTC. It translates to CASSQKPGLAGPLGEQFF.

This clonotype was seen only a few times. The chain joins TRBV6-1 to TRBJ1-2; a possible D gene is TRBD1 (6 bases). Deletions cut 6 bases from V and 5 bases from J, with 13 bases between. The germline gives CDR1 MNHNS, CDR2 SASEGT. The CDR3 length is 13 residues. CDR3: CASSTNRDYGYTF. In DNA, the CDR3 is TGTGCCAGCAGCACCAACAGGGATTATGGCTACACCTTC.

This clonotype is a singleton in its sample. The chain recombines TRBV4-1 with TRBJ1-5, with D unclear. This CDR3 region has 13 residues. The V and J ends lost 1 base and 7 bases respectively, with 8 bases between them. Germline loops: CDR1 MGHRA, CDR2 YSYEKL. CDR3 region: CASSQVEGQPQHF. The CDR3 region has the DNA TGCGCCAGCAGCCAAGTGGAGGGACAGCCCCAGCATTTT.

The J gene is TRBJ2-1, the V gene TRBV12-3 or TRBV12-4, with D possibly being TRBD2 (6 bases). This CDR3 is 15 amino acids long. V was pared by 6 bases and J by 2 bases, with 14 bases between. The CDR3 here is CASRGTAGTYNEQFF. The CDR3 nucleotides read TGTGCCAGCAGGGGGACTGCGGGAACCTACAATGAGCAGTTCTTC.

This clonotype was seen more than once but under ten times. V usage is TRBV29-1 and J usage is TRBJ2-1; 11 bases are shared with TRBD2. The CDR3 covers 14 residues. V shed 6 bases and J 4 bases; nucleotides not matched to a gene: 5. CDR1 and CDR2 (germline): SQVTM, ANQGSEA. The CDR3 DNA follows: TGCAGCGTAGCTAGCGGGAGGCATTACAATGAGCAGTTCTTC. Translating it yields CSVASGRHYNEQFF.

As regards this clonotype: Since a much larger clone is just one base distant, this may be a read error. The rearrangement uses TRBV10-1 and TRBJ2-3; D is possibly TRBD2 (5 bases). This CDR3 region has 14 residues. Germline CDR1 is WNHNN and CDR2 is SYGVQD (reference sequence). V lost 6 bases to trimming and J lost 6 bases, with 16 bases between them. In DNA, the CDR3 is TGCGCCAGCAGGGAGCCCGGCGGGCCCGATACGCAGTATTTT. Translation gives CASREPGGPDTQYF.

In regard to this clonotype: The germline gene is not matched at one end of the junction; a read error may be the cause. The chain employs TRBV12-5 and TRBJ2-3; D perhaps matches TRBD2 (5 bases). The CDR3 is made up of 16 amino acids. The germline gives CDR1 LGHNT, CDR2 FRNRAP. The CDR3, as DNA: TGTGCTAATGGTTTGGTACGAAGGCTAGCCATAGATACGCAGTATTTT. Encoded protein: CANGLVRRLAIDTQYF.

The chain employs TRBV12-3 or TRBV12-4 and TRBJ1-5; unclear D gene. The V end was cut by 4 bases, the J end by 4 bases, with 8 bases between. This CDR3 is 13 amino acids long. The DNA for the CDR3 is TGTGCCAGCAGTTCAAGGATGAATCAGCCCCAGCATTTT. Its protein product is CASSSRMNQPQHF.

The genes are TRBV12-5 and TRBJ2-4; 7 nucleotides match TRBD2. This CDR3 region has 17 residues. Germline CDR1 reads LGHNT; CDR2 reads FRNRAP. The trim removed 3 bases at V and 13 bases at J, leaving 21 bases unmatched. In DNA form, the CDR3 reads TGTGCTAGTGGTTTTCGGGCGGGAGATTCTTACTACAATGAGCAGTACTTC. The encoded protein is CASGFRAGDSYYNEQYF.

A single count supports this clonotype. The J gene is TRBJ2-7, the V gene TRBV19, with D perhaps TRBD1 or TRBD2 (5 bases each). Judging by the DNA end, TRBJ2-5 fits better; the J call may be wrong. This CDR3 has 15 residues. Germline CDR1 is LNHDA and CDR2 is SQIVND (reference sequence). The CDR3 DNA reads TGTGCCAGTAGGGGGCCGGCCGAAGAGGGAGAGACCCAGTACTTC. Amino acid sequence: CASRGPAEEGETQYF.

This clonotype occurred a few times. This chain joins TRBV6-5 and TRBJ1-5; TRBD1 matches 8 bases. CDR3 length: 15 residues. V was pared by 5 bases and J by 6 bases, with 9 bases of the junction left unmatched. Germline CDR1 is MNHEY and CDR2 is SVGAGI. The CDR3 loop is CASSRTGGIGQPQHF. Written as DNA, the CDR3 is TGTGCCAGCAGTAGAACAGGGGGAATAGGTCAGCCCCAGCATTTT.

This clonotype was counted only a few times. This chain links TRBV5-1 with TRBJ2-1; tentatively, D is TRBD1 (5 bases). V shed 5 bases and J shed 7 bases, with 13 bases lying between them. Germline CDR1 and CDR2: SGHRS and YFSETQ. The CDR3 length is 13 residues. The CDR3 DNA sequence: TGCGCCAGCAGAACCCAGGGCTGGAATGAGCAGTTCTTC. It encodes CASRTQGWNEQFF.

In this sample, this clonotype turned up a few times. J is TRBJ1-2 and V is TRBV11-2; D unresolved. Germline lookup yields CDR1 SGHAT and CDR2 FQNNGV. Trimming took 5 bases from V and 6 from J, leaving 22 bases between them. The CDR3 covers 16 residues. As DNA, the CDR3 is TGTGCCAGCAGCCTAGGTTGGCGGCAAGCAACGAATGGCTACACCTTC. This codes for CASSLGWRQATNGYTF.

The rearrangement links TRBV24-1 to TRBJ2-2, with D perhaps matching TRBD2 (5 bases). Trimming removed 7 bases from V and 4 bases from J, with 24 bases in between. The CDR3 is made up of 18 amino acids. The germline V gene encodes CDR1 KGHDR and CDR2 SFDVKD. CDR3 residues: CATSAPITGIYRTGELFF. The DNA for the CDR3 is TGTGCCACCAGCGCCCCTATTACGGGGATTTATCGCACCGGGGAGCTGTTTTTT.

This chain uses TRBV20-1 with TRBJ2-1; the match to TRBD2 covers 13 bases. V was clipped by 6 bases and J by 10 bases; unmatched bases: 6. This CDR3 contains 13 residues. In germline, CDR1 is DFQATT, CDR2 SNEGSKA (reference sequence). CDR3 in amino acids: CSARLAGGREQFF. Here the CDR3 DNA reads TGCAGTGCCCGACTAGCGGGAGGTAGAGAGCAGTTCTTC.

The gene calls are TRBV2 and TRBJ1-5; D is perhaps TRBD1 (6 bases). Germline V gives CDR1 SNHLY, CDR2 FYNNEI. The CDR3 loop spans 15 amino acids. Trimming took off 4 bases at V and 1 base at J, with 11 bases between the two ends. Here the CDR3 reads CASSGQEISNQPQHF. CDR3 nucleotide sequence: TGTGCCAGCAGTGGACAGGAGATAAGCAATCAGCCCCAGCATTTT. Filled out from reference TRBV2 and TRBJ1-5, the complete variable domain reads EPEVTQTPSHQVTQMGQEVILRCVPISNHLYFYWYRQILGQKVEFLVSFYNNEISEKSEIFDDQFSVERPDGSNFTLKIRSTKLEDSAMYFCASSGQEISNQPQHFGDGTRLSIL.

The gene calls are TRBV28 and TRBJ2-1; D gene ambiguous. The CDR3 extends over 14 amino acids. Germline lookup yields CDR1 MDHEN and CDR2 SYDVKM. The V end was cut by 7 bases, the J end by 5 bases, with 15 bases between. The CDR3 coding sequence is TGTGCCAGCACCCGTCCCCGGATTGACAATGAGCAGTTCTTC. Amino acid sequence: CASTRPRIDNEQFF.

The V and J genes are TRBV4-3 and TRBJ2-1; tentatively, D is TRBD1 (5 bases). CDR3 size: 18 residues. V was cut by 0 bases and J by 0 bases, with 15 bases left in between. Germline values: CDR1 LGHNA, CDR2 YSLEER. In DNA form, the CDR3 reads TGCGCCAGCAGCCAAGAAGTTCGTGGGGCCGCCTCCTACAATGAGCAGTTCTTC. It is translated as CASSQEVRGAASYNEQFF.

The sample holds a few counts of this clonotype. This chain joins TRBV5-6 and TRBJ1-2; D possibly corresponds to TRBD1 (6 bases). This CDR3 is built from 14 residues. V lost 3 bases and J lost 0, with 9 bases in between. The germline gives CDR1 SGHDT, CDR2 YYEEEE. CDR3 amino acids: CASSYGQTNYGYTF. CDR3 sequence (DNA): TGTGCCAGCAGCTACGGACAGACTAACTATGGCTACACCTTC.